The 4 T cell receptor beta chains below all came from one sample that was sequenced in a study of regulatory T cells in long-lasting Graves disease. To make TCR beta libraries, researchers used iRepertoire HTBI primers and Arm-PCR of CDR3 regions. TCRdb re-called the multiplex PCR reads through MiXCR, storing one row per CDR3 protein. There are some 340,000 distinct CDR3 sequences in the sample; around 11% occur only once, and about 19% lies in the top ten. Time point described: newly diagnosed GD, antithyroid drugs for less than 3 months. TCR sequences were obtained from RNA taken from PBMCs. These sequences were also reported in another study, on T cells in Graves' hyperthyroidism and ophthalmopathy.

The sample in question was peripheral blood mononuclear cells (PBMCs), obtained at new diagnosis, from a patient treated with antithyroid drugs. The receptor set was obtained from a woman in her late teens or twenties with Graves disease.

This chain joins TRBV5-6 and TRBJ1-5; D unclear. The CDR3 loop spans 15 amino acids. Germline CDR1 and CDR2: SGHDT and YYEEEE. V was shortened by 4 bases and J by 0 bases, with 11 bases between the two germline ends. The CDR3 loop reads CASSLWVSSNQPQHF. The DNA for the CDR3 is TGTGCCAGCAGCCTGTGGGTTTCTAGCAATCAGCCCCAGCATTTT.

This clonotype was counted many times. The chain employs TRBV6-1 and TRBJ1-1; D gene ambiguous. The germline CDR1 and CDR2 sequences are MNHNS and SASEGT. The CDR3 consists of 13 residues. V was shortened by 8 bases and J by 7 bases, with 17 bases between the two germline ends. The CDR3 reads CASARPGTSEAFF. For the CDR3, the DNA is TGTGCCAGCGCCCGCCCGGGAACAAGTGAAGCTTTCTTT.

This clonotype was detected many times. The genes are TRBV28 and TRBJ2-7; TRBD1 aligns across 9 bases. Germline CDR1 and CDR2: MDHEN and SYDVKM. Trimming cost V 3 bases and J 3 bases; bases outside gene matches: 6. The CDR3 length is 15 residues. The DNA for the CDR3 is TGTGCCAGCAGTTTTAGTGGGACAGGGAACTACGAGCAGTACTTC. The encoded protein is CASSFSGTGNYEQYF.

This clonotype was counted at least ten times. V and J are TRBV20-1 and TRBJ2-7, with unresolved D. Germline V lookup: CDR1 DFQATT, CDR2 SNEGSKA (reference sequence). V gave up 2 bases and J gave up 0 bases, with 5 bases separating them. This CDR3 comprises 12 residues. The CDR3 DNA follows: TGCAGTGCTAGACTCGTCTCCTACGAGCAGTACTTC. Amino acids: CSARLVSYEQYF.